This record concerns one T cell receptor beta chain sequence. The antigen is undetermined. Isolated RNA was reverse transcribed into cDNA used as the sequencing template. Data came from immunoSEQ multiplex PCR; TCRdb stores just in-frame clones and leaves some out. The sample lists about 120,000 clones; more than 45% were seen once. The treatment denotes: oral pan-JAK inhibitor, 5-10 mg twice daily. The record originates from a study of CD8+ T cells in alopecia areata. About the study: Tofacitinib was taken orally by treated patients, and the dose was 5 to 10 mg twice daily.

The study, taken as a whole, reports: Many expanded lesional clones stayed in scalp and blood while on tofacitinib. More clonal than normal scalp was lesional scalp, particularly alopecia totalis/universalis.

The germline V gene has CDR1 MNHNS and CDR2 SASEGT. The CDR3 covers 13 residues. V was pared by 4 bases and J by 5 bases, with 11 bases between. The TCR comes from a human donor with alopecia areata. The sequenced sample was CD4+ T cells sorted from blood, obtained at week 4, from a patient treated with tofacitinib. The rearrangement uses TRBV6-1 and TRBJ2-5, with unresolved D. DNA for the CDR3: TGTGCCAGCAGTGCGGGTTTTTGGGAGACCCAGTACTTC. Amino acid sequence: CASSAGFWETQYF.